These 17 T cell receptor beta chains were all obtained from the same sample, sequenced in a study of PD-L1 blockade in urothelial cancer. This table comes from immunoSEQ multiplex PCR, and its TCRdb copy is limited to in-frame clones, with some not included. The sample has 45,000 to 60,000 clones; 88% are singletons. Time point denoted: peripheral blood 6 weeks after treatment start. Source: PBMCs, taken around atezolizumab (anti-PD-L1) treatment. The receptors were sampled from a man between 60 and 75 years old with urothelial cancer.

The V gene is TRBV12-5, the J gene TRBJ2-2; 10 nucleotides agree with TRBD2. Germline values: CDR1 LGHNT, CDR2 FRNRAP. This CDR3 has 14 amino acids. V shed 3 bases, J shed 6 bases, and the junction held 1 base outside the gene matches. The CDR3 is CASGFSGRPGELFF. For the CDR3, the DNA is TGTGCTAGTGGTTTTAGCGGGAGGCCCGGGGAGCTGTTTTTT.

The CDR3 DNA reads TGCGCCAGCAGCTTGGCCTCCAGGGCGGATGAGCAGTTCTTC. It is translated as CASSLASRADEQFF. The genes are TRBV5-1 and TRBJ2-1; tentative D call: TRBD1 (5 bases). V was cut by 0 bases and J by 8 bases, with 12 bases left in between. The CDR3 runs 14 residues. Germline CDR1 and CDR2: SGHRS and YFSETQ.

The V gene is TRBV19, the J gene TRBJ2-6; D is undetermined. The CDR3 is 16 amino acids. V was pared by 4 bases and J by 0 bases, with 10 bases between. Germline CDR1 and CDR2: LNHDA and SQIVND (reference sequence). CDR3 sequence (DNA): TGTGCCAGTAGTACCCAACAGAGCTCTGGGGCCAACGTCCTGACTTTC. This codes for CASSTQQSSGANVLTF.

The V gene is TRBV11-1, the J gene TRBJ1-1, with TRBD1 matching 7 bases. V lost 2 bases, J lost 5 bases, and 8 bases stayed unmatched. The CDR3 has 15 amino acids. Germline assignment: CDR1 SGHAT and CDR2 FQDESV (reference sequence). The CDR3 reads CASSLRRQGETEAFF. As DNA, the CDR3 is TGTGCCAGCAGCTTAAGGAGGCAGGGGGAGACTGAAGCTTTCTTT.

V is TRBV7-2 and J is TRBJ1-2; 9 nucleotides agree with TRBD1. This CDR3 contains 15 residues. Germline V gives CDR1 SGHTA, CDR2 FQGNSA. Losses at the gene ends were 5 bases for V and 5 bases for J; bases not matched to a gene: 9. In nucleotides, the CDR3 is TGTGCCAGCAGCCCAGGGAACAGGGGGCATTATGGCTACACCTTC. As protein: CASSPGNRGHYGYTF.

CDR3 bases: TGCGCCAGCAGTCACGGGACTAGCGGGGCGAACACCGGGGAGCTGTTTTTT. Amino acids: CASSHGTSGANTGELFF. The chain has TRBV10-1 and TRBJ2-2, with 13 bases identical to TRBD2. The CDR3 runs 17 residues. Trimming cost V 5 bases and J 0 bases; bases outside gene matches: 3. CDR1 WNHNN and CDR2 SYGVQD come from the germline V gene (reference sequence).

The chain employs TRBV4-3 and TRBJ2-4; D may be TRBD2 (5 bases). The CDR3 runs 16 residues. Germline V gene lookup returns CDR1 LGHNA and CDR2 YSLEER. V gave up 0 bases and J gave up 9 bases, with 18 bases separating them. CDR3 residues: CASSQEASQLGGIQYF. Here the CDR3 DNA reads TGCGCCAGCAGCCAAGAAGCTAGCCAGCTTGGTGGCATTCAGTACTTC.

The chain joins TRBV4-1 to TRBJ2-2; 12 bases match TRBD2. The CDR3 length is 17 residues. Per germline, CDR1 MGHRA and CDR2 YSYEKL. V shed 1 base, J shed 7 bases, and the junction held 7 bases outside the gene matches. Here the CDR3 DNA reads TGCGCCAGCAGCCAAGCACTAGCGGGGGGACGAGTCGGGGAGCTGTTTTTT. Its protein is CASSQALAGGRVGELFF.

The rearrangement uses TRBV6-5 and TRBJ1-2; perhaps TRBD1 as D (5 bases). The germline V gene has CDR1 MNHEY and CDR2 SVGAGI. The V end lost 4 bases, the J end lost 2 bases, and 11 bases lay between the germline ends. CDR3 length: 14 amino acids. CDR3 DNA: TGTGCCAGCAGTTCCCTCGGACACAACTATGGCTACACCTTC. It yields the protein CASSSLGHNYGYTF.

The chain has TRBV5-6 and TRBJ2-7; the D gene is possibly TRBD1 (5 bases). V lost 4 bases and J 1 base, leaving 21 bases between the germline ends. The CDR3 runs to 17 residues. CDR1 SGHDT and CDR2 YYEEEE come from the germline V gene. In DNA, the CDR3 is TGTGCCAGCAGCGTCGGGCTTCGACAGAGTGTGTCCTACGAGCAGTACTTC. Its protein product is CASSVGLRQSVSYEQYF.

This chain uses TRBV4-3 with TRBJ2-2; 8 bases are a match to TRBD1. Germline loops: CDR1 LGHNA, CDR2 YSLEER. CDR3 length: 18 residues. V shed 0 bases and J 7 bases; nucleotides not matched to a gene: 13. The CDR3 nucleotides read TGCGCCAGCAGCCAAGAACCCCAGGGCAGGGGGCGAGGCGGGGAGCTGTTTTTT. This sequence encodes CASSQEPQGRGRGGELFF.

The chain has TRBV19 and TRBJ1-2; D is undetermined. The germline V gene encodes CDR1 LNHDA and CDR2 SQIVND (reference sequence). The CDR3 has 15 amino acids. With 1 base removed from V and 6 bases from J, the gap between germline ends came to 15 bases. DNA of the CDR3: TGTGCCAGTAGTATAGGAATCGTCAGAACCGATGGCTACACCTTC. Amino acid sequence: CASSIGIVRTDGYTF.

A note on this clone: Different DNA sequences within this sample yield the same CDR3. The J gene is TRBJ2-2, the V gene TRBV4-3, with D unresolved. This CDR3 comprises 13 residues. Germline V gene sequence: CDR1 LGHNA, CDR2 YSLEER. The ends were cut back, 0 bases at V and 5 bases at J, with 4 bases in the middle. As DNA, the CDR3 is TGCGCCAGCAGCCAAGACAGAACCGGGGAGCTGTTTTTT. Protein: CASSQDRTGELFF.

CDR3 nucleotide sequence: TGTGCCAGCAGCCGGGATAGCGGAGGCTCCTACAATGAGCAGTTCTTC. Its translation: CASSRDSGGSYNEQFF. The chain couples TRBV14 to TRBJ2-1, with a possible D match to TRBD2 (6 bases). Germline V CDR1 and CDR2: SGHDN, FVKESK. V lost 4 bases to trimming and J lost 0 bases, with 13 bases between them. The CDR3 loop spans 16 amino acids. The variable domain in full, with the rest retrieved from reference TRBV14 and TRBJ2-1, is EAGVTQFPSHSVIEKGQTVTLRCDPISGHDNLYWYRRVMGKEIKFLLHFVKESKQDESGMPNNRFLAERTGGTYSTLKVQPAELEDSGVYFCASSRDSGGSYNEQFFGPGTRLTVL.

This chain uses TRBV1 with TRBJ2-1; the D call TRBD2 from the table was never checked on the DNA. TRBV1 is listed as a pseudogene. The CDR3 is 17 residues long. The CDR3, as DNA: TGCACCAGCAGCCACCGGTCCGGGACTAGCGGGGGAAATGAGCAGTTCTTC. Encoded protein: CTSSHRSGTSGGNEQFF.

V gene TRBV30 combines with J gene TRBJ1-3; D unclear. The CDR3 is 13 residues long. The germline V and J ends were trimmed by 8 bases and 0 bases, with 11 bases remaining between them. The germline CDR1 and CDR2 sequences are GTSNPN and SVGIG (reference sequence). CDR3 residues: CAKTPNSGNTIYF. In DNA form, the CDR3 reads TGTGCCAAAACGCCTAACTCTGGAAACACCATATATTTT.

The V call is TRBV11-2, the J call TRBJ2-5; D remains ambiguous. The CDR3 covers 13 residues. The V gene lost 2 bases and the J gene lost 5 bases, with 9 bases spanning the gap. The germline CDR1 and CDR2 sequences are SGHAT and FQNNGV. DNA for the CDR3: TGTGCCAGCAGCTTAACGGGTGTGGAGACCCAGTACTTC. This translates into CASSLTGVETQYF. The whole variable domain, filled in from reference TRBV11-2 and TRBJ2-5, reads EAGVAQSPRYKIIEKRQSVAFWCNPISGHATLYWYQQILGQGPKLLIQFQNNGVVDDSQLPKDRFSAERLKGVDSTLKIQPAKLEDSAVYLCASSLTGVETQYFGPGTRLLVL.